This T cell receptor (beta chain) was recorded in a study of human T cells and chemical hapten exposure. Study background: How much TCR each sample yielded varied, mostly because pooled library volumes differed slightly.

Time point described: healthy volunteer bleed at 2 weeks. Extraction of total RNA was performed on unfractionated whole blood. Individual cDNA molecules each carried unique molecular identifiers attached by the library. TCRdb re-analysed the RACE reads in MiXCR, keeping a single row per CDR3 protein. The sample consists of 30,000 to 35,000 distinct CDR3 sequences, 6% to 7.5% of them appearing once. The CDR3 is made up of 18 amino acids. Germline CDR1 reads SGHDT; CDR2 reads YYEEEE. Study observations and caveats: With regard to DPC sensitization, TCRs above 1 in 1000 frequency did not change.

As to this clonotype: Its matching antigen is unknown. This may be a read error, as it is one base from a much larger clone.

Sequencing was carried out using whole blood. This receptor was identified in a human donor in good health. Some clones in this sample may be carry-over from other donors' samples. This chain uses TRBV5-6 with TRBJ2-7; 10 nucleotides match TRBD1. CDR3 loop: CVSSLDRDRGQFAYEQYF. The CDR3 bases are TGTGTCAGCAGCCTGGACCGGGACAGGGGACAATTTGCCTACGAGCAGTACTTC.